A single sample is the source of the 21 T cell receptor beta chains below, sequenced in a study of T cells in Graves' hyperthyroidism and ophthalmopathy (dated by TCRdb to the late 2010s). Receptor amplification or capture employed multiplex PCR. The run used an Illumina HiSeq 2000. The TCR beta CDR3 regions were amplified from the RNA transcripts. A first-round RT-PCR of the TCR CDR3 used the HTBI primer set with the Qiagen OneStep RT-PCR kit. TCRdb handled the public reads itself, with Q25 trimming in fastp and clone calling in MiXCR, and kept productive beta chains. Entries that share a CDR3 protein sequence are merged under the most common genes and DNA. The sample data list some 92,000 distinct CDR3 sequences, and around 40% of these were observed just once. The ten largest clones add up to roughly 10% of the sample. The material sequenced was peripheral blood or thyroid tissue (not recorded which). The receptor source for this set is a woman under 40 with Graves' hyperthyroidism.

This clonotype was recorded at least ten times. V is TRBV7-9 and J is TRBJ2-7; no clear D. The ends were cut back, 5 bases at V and 1 base at J, with 15 bases in the middle. Per germline, CDR1 SEHNR and CDR2 FQNEAQ (reference sequence). This CDR3 has 15 residues. Here the CDR3 reads CASSPYWTASYEQYF. In DNA form, the CDR3 reads TGTGCCAGCAGCCCCTATTGGACCGCTTCCTACGAGCAGTACTTC.

Ten or more counts support this clonotype. The V call is TRBV12-3 or TRBV12-4, the J call TRBJ2-5; 10 positions match TRBD2. CDR3 length equals 16 residues. Trimming at V came to 5 bases and at J to 7 bases, leaving 13 bases not matched to a gene. The CDR3 loop is CASSPRLGLAARTQYF. The CDR3 DNA follows: TGTGCCAGCAGTCCGCGACTTGGACTAGCGGCAAGGACCCAGTACTTC.

This clonotype was seen ten or more times. This chain connects TRBV9 to TRBJ2-5, with 7 bases matching TRBD1. Germline assignment: CDR1 SGDLS and CDR2 YYNGEE. The V gene end was trimmed by 1 base and the J gene end by 5 bases; junction bases not matched to a gene: 8. CDR3 size: 15 residues. CDR3 loop: CASSVTQGLTETQYF. The CDR3 region has the DNA TGTGCCAGCAGCGTAACACAGGGGTTGACTGAGACCCAGTACTTC. The whole variable domain, remainder taken from reference TRBV9 and TRBJ2-5, is DSGVTQTPKHLITATGQRVTLRCSPRSGDLSVYWYQQSLDQGLQFLIQYYNGEERAKGNILERFSAQQFPDLHSELNLSSLELGDSALYFCASSVTQGLTETQYFGPGTRLLVL.

V usage is TRBV3-1 and J usage is TRBJ2-3, with TRBD2 as a possible D gene (5 bases). Trimming took 1 base from V and 1 from J, leaving 9 bases between them. CDR1 is LGHDT and CDR2 is YNNKEL in the germline V gene (reference sequence). The CDR3 covers 15 residues. In DNA form, the CDR3 reads TGTGCCAGCAGCCAAGGAGGGAGAGGCACAGATACGCAGTATTTT. Its translation: CASSQGGRGTDTQYF.

The CDR3 here is CASSPLSRGRRRSNQPQHF. The CDR3 nucleotides read TGTGCCAGCAGTCCCCTCTCCAGAGGCAGGCGTCGTAGCAATCAGCCCCAGCATTTT. The chain combines TRBV2 with TRBJ1-5, with D hard to call. Germline V gives CDR1 SNHLY, CDR2 FYNNEI. The CDR3 runs to 19 residues. V lost 5 bases and J 0 bases, leaving 23 bases between the germline ends.

This clonotype came up a few times. The gene calls are TRBV9 and TRBJ2-6, with no clear D. V lost 0 bases and J 0 bases, leaving 4 bases between the germline ends. This CDR3 is 15 amino acids long. Germline CDR1 SGDLS, CDR2 YYNGEE. The CDR3 sequence: CASSVGSSGANVLTF. Written as DNA, the CDR3 is TGTGCCAGCAGCGTAGGGAGCTCTGGGGCCAACGTCCTGACTTTC. Based on the CDR3 plus reference TRBV9 and TRBJ2-6, the full variable domain is DSGVTQTPKHLITATGQRVTLRCSPRSGDLSVYWYQQSLDQGLQFLIQYYNGEERAKGNILERFSAQQFPDLHSELNLSSLELGDSALYFCASSVGSSGANVLTFGAGSRLTVL.

This chain uses TRBV9 with TRBJ1-2, with TRBD1 matching 7 bases. From germline, CDR1 is SGDLS and CDR2 YYNGEE. The CDR3 consists of 14 residues. With V trimmed by 1 base and J by 4 bases, 4 bases remained unmatched. For the CDR3, the DNA is TGTGCCAGCAGCGTACGGGCAGGGGGCTATGGCTACACCTTC. Translation: CASSVRAGGYGYTF.

Many counts were recorded for this clonotype. The chain employs TRBV11-2 and TRBJ2-7, with 9 bases aligning to TRBD2. V was pared by 5 bases and J by 3 bases, with 11 bases of the junction left unmatched. There are 16 residues in the CDR3. The germline V gene has CDR1 SGHAT and CDR2 FQNNGV. This CDR3 is CASSPAGGQGLYEQYF. The CDR3 DNA sequence: TGTGCCAGCAGCCCGGCGGGAGGGCAGGGGCTCTACGAGCAGTACTTC.

This clonotype was found many times. The CDR3 sequence is CASSRTGLYGYTF. In DNA form, the CDR3 reads TGTGCCAGCAGTCGGACAGGGCTCTATGGCTACACCTTC. This chain links TRBV28 with TRBJ1-2; 8 bases are shared with TRBD1. The trim removed 5 bases at V and 4 bases at J, leaving 3 bases unmatched. Germline CDR1 MDHEN, CDR2 SYDVKM. The length of the CDR3 is 13 residues.

The chain links TRBV6-5 to TRBJ2-3; 8 nucleotides align to TRBD2. Germline loops: CDR1 MNHEY, CDR2 SVGAGI. The CDR3 totals 17 residues. The J segment lost 2 bases and the V segment lost 2 bases, leaving 9 bases of the junction unmatched. The CDR3 DNA reads as TGTGCCAGCAGTTACCGGGTCGGGAGGGCCTTCACAGATACGCAGTATTTT. Encoded protein: CASSYRVGRAFTDTQYF.

This clonotype has a count of ten or more. The chain is built from TRBV28 and TRBJ1-2, with TRBD1 as a possible D gene (5 bases). Trimming left V 6 bases short and J 3 bases short, with 11 bases between. Germline V gene sequence: CDR1 MDHEN, CDR2 SYDVKM. This CDR3 is built from 13 residues. CDR3 protein: CASSGTGHYGYTF. The CDR3, as DNA: TGTGCCAGCAGCGGGACTGGCCACTATGGCTACACCTTC.

This clonotype was seen repeatedly, ten times or more. This chain joins TRBV6-6 and TRBJ2-3, with TRBD2 matching over 8 bases. The CDR3 is 17 residues long. Germline V gene lookup returns CDR1 MNHNY and CDR2 SVGAGI (reference sequence). Unmatched junction bases numbered 12, after V lost 6 bases and J lost 1 base. The CDR3 coding sequence is TGTGCCAGCAGGTGGGATTTTAGCGGGAATGGCACAGATACGCAGTATTTT. It codes for CASRWDFSGNGTDTQYF.

The rearrangement uses TRBV2 and TRBJ1-5; no clear D. Trimming left V 5 bases short and J 4 bases short, with 9 bases between. Germline V gene lookup returns CDR1 SNHLY and CDR2 FYNNEI. The CDR3 is 13 amino acids. DNA of the CDR3: TGTGCCAGCAGTCATGACGGGAATCAGCCCCAGCATTTT. The encoded protein is CASSHDGNQPQHF.

With respect to this clonotype: A read error may account for a junction end that differs from germline. The chain recombines TRBV7-6 with TRBJ2-2; D not resolved. CDR1 and CDR2 (germline): SGHVS, FNYEAQ. The CDR3 runs to 13 residues. This CDR3 is CASSAEYTWELFF. The CDR3, as DNA: TGTGCCAGCAGTGCGGAATACACCTGGGAGCTGTTTTTT.

In this sample, this clonotype turned up many times. The chain uses TRBV6-5 and TRBJ2-7, with 9 positions matching TRBD1. V was pared by 6 bases and J by 1 base, with 7 bases of the junction left unmatched. This CDR3 has 15 amino acids. Per the germline V gene, CDR1 is MNHEY and CDR2 is SVGAGI. CDR3 amino acids: CASSATGTGSYEQYF. The CDR3 DNA reads TGTGCCAGCAGCGCCACCGGGACAGGGTCCTACGAGCAGTACTTC.

V gene TRBV7-2 combines with J gene TRBJ2-7, with 11 bases that match TRBD1. V was clipped by 4 bases and J by 4 bases; unmatched bases: 3. The CDR3 is made up of 14 amino acids. Germline CDR1 reads SGHTA; CDR2 reads FQGNSA. CDR3 residues: CASSSDRGQYEQYF. CDR3 coding DNA: TGTGCCAGCAGCTCGGACAGGGGGCAGTACGAGCAGTACTTC.

The chain has TRBV28 and TRBJ1-3; tentative D call: TRBD1 (5 bases). Germline lookup yields CDR1 MDHEN and CDR2 SYDVKM. The CDR3 extends over 17 amino acids. The V gene lost 3 bases and the J gene lost 3 bases, with 18 bases spanning the gap. CDR3 region: CASSFFGAEGSGNTIYF. CDR3 nucleotide sequence: TGTGCCAGCAGTTTCTTTGGGGCAGAAGGCAGTGGAAACACCATATATTTT.

V usage is TRBV2 and J usage is TRBJ1-4; 11 positions agree with TRBD1. Germline loops: CDR1 SNHLY, CDR2 FYNNEI. The CDR3 length is 15 residues. The ends lost 4 bases at V and 9 bases at J; junction bases unmatched: 7. CDR3 loop: CASSASGTGGKKLFF. The DNA of the CDR3 is TGTGCCAGCAGTGCCTCCGGGACAGGGGGTAAAAAACTGTTTTTT.

To note about this clonotype: Since no conserved phenylalanine or tryptophan closes the CDR3, a read error is the likely cause. This chain uses TRBV2 with TRBJ2-6; TRBD1 matches 7 bases. The CDR3 consists of 16 residues. Germline CDR1 and CDR2: SNHLY and FYNNEI. This chain's CDR3 is CASSMDRSSGANFLTL. The CDR3 coding sequence is TGTGCCAGCAGCATGGACAGGTCTTCTGGGGCCAACTTCCTGACTCTC.

The chain has TRBV20-1 and TRBJ2-5, with D possibly TRBD1 on 6 matching bases. V lost 8 bases, J lost 4 bases, and 14 bases lay in between. This CDR3 region has 12 residues. Germline V gives CDR1 DFQATT, CDR2 SNEGSKA (reference sequence). The CDR3 nucleotides read TGCAGTTCGAAGGGGGTGAGAGAGACCCAGTACTTC. This codes for CSSKGVRETQYF.

About this clonotype itself: One junction end does not reproduce the germline sequence, and a read error may be involved. This rearrangement joins TRBV7-3 to TRBJ2-3; D possibly corresponds to TRBD2 (7 bases). The V gene's germline CDR1 is SGHTA and CDR2 FQGTGA. The CDR3 is made up of 16 amino acids. For the CDR3, the DNA is TGTGTCAGCGGCTTTGAAGGGGGGGGGTCCACAGATACGCAGTATTTT. Its protein product is CVSGFEGGGSTDTQYF.